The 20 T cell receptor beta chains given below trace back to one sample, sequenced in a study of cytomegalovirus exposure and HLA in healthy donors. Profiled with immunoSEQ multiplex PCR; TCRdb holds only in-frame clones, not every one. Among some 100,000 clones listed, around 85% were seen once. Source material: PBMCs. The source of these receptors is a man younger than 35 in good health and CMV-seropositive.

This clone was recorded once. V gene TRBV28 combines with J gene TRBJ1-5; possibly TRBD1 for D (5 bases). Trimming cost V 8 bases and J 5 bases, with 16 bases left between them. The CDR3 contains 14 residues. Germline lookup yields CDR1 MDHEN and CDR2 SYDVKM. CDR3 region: CASRLGQGHQPQHF. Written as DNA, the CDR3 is TGTGCCAGCCGCCTCGGGCAGGGTCATCAGCCCCAGCATTTT.

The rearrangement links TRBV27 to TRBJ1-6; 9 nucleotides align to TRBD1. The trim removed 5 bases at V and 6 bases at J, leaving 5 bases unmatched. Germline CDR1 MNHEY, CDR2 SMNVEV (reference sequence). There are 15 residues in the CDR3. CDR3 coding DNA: TGTGCCAGCAGTCCCACAGGGGGCCTTAATTCACCCCTCCACTTT. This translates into CASSPTGGLNSPLHF.

CDR3 region: CASSASPPAPLFF. For the CDR3, the DNA is TGTGCCAGCAGCGCTAGCCCGCCCGCCCCGCTGTTTTTT. The gene calls are TRBV25-1 and TRBJ2-2; D is possibly TRBD2 (5 bases). Per the germline V gene, CDR1 is MGHDK and CDR2 is SYGVNS. The CDR3 extends over 13 amino acids. V lost 6 bases and J 13 bases, leaving 18 bases between the germline ends.

CDR3 residues: CASTLRAGRETQYF. CDR3 DNA: TGTGCCAGCACCCTCCGGGCAGGGAGGGAGACCCAGTACTTC. The V call is TRBV7-2, the J call TRBJ2-5; TRBD2 might be the D (6 bases). V lost 7 bases and J lost 5, with 17 bases in between. The CDR3 extends over 14 amino acids. In germline, CDR1 is SGHTA, CDR2 FQGNSA.

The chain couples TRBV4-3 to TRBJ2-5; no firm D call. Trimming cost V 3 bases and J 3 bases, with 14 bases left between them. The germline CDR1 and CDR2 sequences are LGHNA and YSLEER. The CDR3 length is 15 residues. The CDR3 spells CASSQDTATEETQYF. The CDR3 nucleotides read TGCGCCAGCAGCCAGGATACAGCTACTGAAGAGACCCAGTACTTC.

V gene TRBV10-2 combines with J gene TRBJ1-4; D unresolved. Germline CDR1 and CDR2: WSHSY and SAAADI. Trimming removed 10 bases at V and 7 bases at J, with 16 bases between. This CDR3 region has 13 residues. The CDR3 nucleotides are TGCGCCATCTCGGCCGGCGGGGTTGAAAAACTGTTTTTT. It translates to CAISAGGVEKLFF.

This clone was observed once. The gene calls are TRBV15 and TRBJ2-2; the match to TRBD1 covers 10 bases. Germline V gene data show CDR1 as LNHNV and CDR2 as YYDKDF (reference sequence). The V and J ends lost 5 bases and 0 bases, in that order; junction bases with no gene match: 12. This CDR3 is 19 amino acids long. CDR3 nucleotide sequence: TGTGCCACCAGCGCTTTGAGACAGGGGGCGTCCGCGAACACCGGGGAGCTGTTTTTT. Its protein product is CATSALRQGASANTGELFF.

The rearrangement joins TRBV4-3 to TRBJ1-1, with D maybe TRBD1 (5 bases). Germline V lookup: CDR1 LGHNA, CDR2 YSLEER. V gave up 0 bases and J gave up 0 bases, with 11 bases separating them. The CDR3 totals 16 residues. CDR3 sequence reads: CASSQDRVRMNTEAFF. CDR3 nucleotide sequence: TGCGCCAGCAGCCAAGACAGGGTTCGGATGAACACTGAAGCTTTCTTT.

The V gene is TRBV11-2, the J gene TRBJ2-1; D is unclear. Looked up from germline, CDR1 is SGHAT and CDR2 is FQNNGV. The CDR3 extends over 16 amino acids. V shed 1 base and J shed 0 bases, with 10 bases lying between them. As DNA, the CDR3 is TGTGCCAGCAGCTTAGGATCCCACAGCTCCTACAATGAGCAGTTCTTC. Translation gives CASSLGSHSSYNEQFF.

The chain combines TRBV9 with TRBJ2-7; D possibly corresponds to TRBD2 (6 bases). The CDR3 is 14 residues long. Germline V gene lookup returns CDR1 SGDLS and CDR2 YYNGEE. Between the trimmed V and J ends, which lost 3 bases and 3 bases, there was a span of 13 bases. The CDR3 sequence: CASSGGDSRYEQYF. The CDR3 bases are TGTGCCAGCAGCGGCGGGGACTCTCGCTACGAGCAGTACTTC.

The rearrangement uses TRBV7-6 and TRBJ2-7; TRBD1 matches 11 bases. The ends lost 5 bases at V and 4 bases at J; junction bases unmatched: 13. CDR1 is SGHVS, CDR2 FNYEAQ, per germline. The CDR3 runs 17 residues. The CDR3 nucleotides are TGTGCCAGCAGCAAAGACTCCGGGACAGGGGGTACTTACGAGCAGTACTTC. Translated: CASSKDSGTGGTYEQYF.

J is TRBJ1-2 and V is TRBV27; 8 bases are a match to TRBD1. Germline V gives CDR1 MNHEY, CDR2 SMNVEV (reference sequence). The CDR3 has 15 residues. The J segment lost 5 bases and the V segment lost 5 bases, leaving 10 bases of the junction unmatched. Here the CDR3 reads CASSPNRDRLYGYTF. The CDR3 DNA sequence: TGTGCCAGCAGTCCCAACCGGGACAGGTTGTATGGCTACACCTTC.

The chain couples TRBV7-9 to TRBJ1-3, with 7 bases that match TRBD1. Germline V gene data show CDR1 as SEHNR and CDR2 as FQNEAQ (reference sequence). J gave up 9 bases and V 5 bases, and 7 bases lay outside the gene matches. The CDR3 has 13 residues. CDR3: CASSRTGVATIYF. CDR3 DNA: TGTGCCAGCAGCCGTACAGGGGTTGCCACCATATATTTT.

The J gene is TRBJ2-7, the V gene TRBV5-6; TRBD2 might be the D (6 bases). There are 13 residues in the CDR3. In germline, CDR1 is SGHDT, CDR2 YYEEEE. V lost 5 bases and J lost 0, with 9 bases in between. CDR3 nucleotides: TGTGCCAGCAGTTGGGGACTCTCCTACGAGCAGTACTTC. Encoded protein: CASSWGLSYEQYF.

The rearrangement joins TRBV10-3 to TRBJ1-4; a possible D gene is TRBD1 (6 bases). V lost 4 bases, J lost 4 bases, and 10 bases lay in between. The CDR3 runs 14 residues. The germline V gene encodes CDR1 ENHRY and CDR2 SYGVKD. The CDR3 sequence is CAISGTDNNEKLFF. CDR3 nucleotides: TGTGCCATCAGTGGGACAGACAATAATGAAAAACTGTTTTTT.

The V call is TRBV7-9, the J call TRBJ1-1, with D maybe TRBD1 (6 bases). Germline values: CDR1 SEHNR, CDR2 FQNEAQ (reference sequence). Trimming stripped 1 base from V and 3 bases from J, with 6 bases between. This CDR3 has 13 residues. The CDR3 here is CASSLEGDTEAFF. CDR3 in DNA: TGTGCCAGCAGCTTAGAGGGGGACACTGAAGCTTTCTTT.

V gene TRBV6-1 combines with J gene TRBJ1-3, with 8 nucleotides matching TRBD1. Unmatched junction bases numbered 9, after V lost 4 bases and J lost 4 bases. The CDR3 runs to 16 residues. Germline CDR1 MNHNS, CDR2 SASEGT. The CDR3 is CASSATTGTGGNTIYF. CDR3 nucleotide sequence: TGTGCCAGCAGTGCTACGACCGGGACAGGCGGAAACACCATATATTTT.

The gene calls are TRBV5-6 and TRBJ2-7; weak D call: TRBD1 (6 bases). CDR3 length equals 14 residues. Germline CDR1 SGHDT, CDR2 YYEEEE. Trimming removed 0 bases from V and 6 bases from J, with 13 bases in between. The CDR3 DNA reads TGTGCCAGCAGCTTGGAACAGGGTACGCGCGAGCAGTACTTC. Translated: CASSLEQGTREQYF.

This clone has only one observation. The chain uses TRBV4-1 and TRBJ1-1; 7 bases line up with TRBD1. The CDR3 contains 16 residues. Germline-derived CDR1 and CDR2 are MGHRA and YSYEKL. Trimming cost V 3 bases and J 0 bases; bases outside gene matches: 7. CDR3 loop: CASSQSGGGLNTEAFF. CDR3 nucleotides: TGCGCCAGCAGCCAGTCGGGAGGGGGCTTGAACACTGAAGCTTTCTTT.

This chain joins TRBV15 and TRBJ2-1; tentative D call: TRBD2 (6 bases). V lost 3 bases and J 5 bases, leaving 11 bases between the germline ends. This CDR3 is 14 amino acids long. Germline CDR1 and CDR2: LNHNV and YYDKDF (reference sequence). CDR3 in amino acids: CATSRGGANNEQFF. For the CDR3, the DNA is TGTGCCACCAGCAGGGGGGGTGCCAACAATGAGCAGTTCTTC.